One sample yielded the 27 T cell receptor beta chains listed below, sequenced in a study of cytomegalovirus exposure and HLA in healthy donors. Vbeta (60) and Jbeta (13) primers were used in the PCR. Repertoires were generated with immunoSEQ multiplex PCR, while TCRdb's copy carries only in-frame clones and drops some. The sample holds approximately 65,000 clones; 60% to 80% are singletons and the top ten take over 15%. Sequencing was performed on PBMCs. These receptors were taken from a man aged 35 to 55 in good health and CMV-seropositive.

This clone was seen once. The chain joins TRBV19 to TRBJ1-2, with a weak D call TRBD1 (6 bases). Germline assignment: CDR1 LNHDA and CDR2 SQIVND (reference sequence). The V end lost 6 bases, the J end lost 1 base, and 21 bases lay between the germline ends. This CDR3 spans 17 amino acids. CDR3 residues: CASSKRRGHRFNYGYTF. The CDR3 DNA follows: TGTGCCAGTAGCAAACGAAGGGGACACCGCTTTAACTATGGCTACACCTTC.

The chain combines TRBV5-1 with TRBJ2-1, with D perhaps TRBD1 (6 bases). Deletions cut 3 bases from V and 4 bases from J, with 14 bases between. The CDR3 is made up of 15 amino acids. CDR1 SGHRS and CDR2 YFSETQ come from the germline V gene. Written as DNA, the CDR3 is TGCGCCAGCAGCTCAACAGGGTTAGGGTACAATGAGCAGTTCTTC. Translation: CASSSTGLGYNEQFF.

V is TRBV7-2 and J is TRBJ2-1, with D perhaps matching TRBD2 (5 bases). Germline CDR1 and CDR2: SGHTA and FQGNSA. This CDR3 has 15 residues. V gave up 5 bases and J gave up 5 bases, with 16 bases separating them. The CDR3 spells CASSLTRDVNNEQFF. The DNA for the CDR3 is TGTGCCAGCAGCCTAACTAGAGACGTGAACAATGAGCAGTTCTTC.

This clone came up a few times. V is TRBV5-1 and J is TRBJ2-7, with TRBD2 matching over 11 bases. The V gene end was trimmed by 6 bases and the J gene end by 5 bases; junction bases not matched to a gene: 13. The CDR3 spans 16 residues. Germline V gene lookup returns CDR1 SGHRS and CDR2 YFSETQ. The CDR3 spells CASKALAGGRANEQYF. CDR3 coding DNA: TGCGCCAGCAAGGCGCTAGCGGGAGGCCGGGCAAACGAGCAGTACTTC.

The V call is TRBV13, the J call TRBJ1-1; maybe TRBD1 (5 bases). Germline V gene sequence: CDR1 PRHDT, CDR2 FYEKMQ (reference sequence). This CDR3 region has 14 residues. Trimming took 2 bases from V and 6 from J, leaving 13 bases between them. The chain's CDR3 is CASSLYTEGAEAFF. The CDR3 region has the DNA TGTGCCAGCAGCTTATATACCGAAGGGGCTGAAGCTTTCTTT. Full variable domain (outside the CDR3, taken from reference TRBV13 and TRBJ1-1): AAGVIQSPRHLIKEKRETATLKCYPIPRHDTVYWYQQGPGQDPQFLISFYEKMQSDKGSIPDRFSAQQFSDYHSELNMSSLELGDSALYFCASSLYTEGAEAFFGQGTRLTVV.

The V call is TRBV28, the J call TRBJ1-5, with 7 nucleotides matching TRBD1. Trimming at V came to 5 bases and at J to 7 bases, leaving 5 bases not matched to a gene. This CDR3 contains 13 residues. In germline, CDR1 is MDHEN, CDR2 SYDVKM. Here the CDR3 DNA reads TGTGCCAGCAGTCTAGGGGGCTGGCAGCCCCAGCATTTT. It yields the protein CASSLGGWQPQHF.

The chain couples TRBV18 to TRBJ2-5; 8 bases are a match to TRBD2. The CDR3 sequence is 14 residues long. V gave up 6 bases and J gave up 0 bases; unmatched junction bases: 3. The V gene's germline CDR1 is KGHSH and CDR2 LQKENI. The CDR3 protein is CASSRGADQETQYF. The CDR3 DNA is TGTGCCAGCTCGCGGGGGGCAGACCAAGAGACCCAGTACTTC. The entire variable domain, with the rest obtained from reference TRBV18 and TRBJ2-5, is as follows: NAGVMQNPRHLVRRRGQEARLRCSPMKGHSHVYWYRQLPEEGLKFMVYLQKENIIDESGMPKERFSAEFPKEGPSILRIQQVVRGDSAAYFCASSRGADQETQYFGPGTRLLVL.

CDR3 loop: CASSPRDRGYNEQFF. The DNA for the CDR3 is TGTGCCAGCTCACCACGGGACAGGGGCTACAATGAGCAGTTCTTC. The rearrangement uses TRBV18 and TRBJ2-1; 10 bases are shared with TRBD1. J was trimmed by 3 bases and V by 1 base; bases with no gene match: 0. This CDR3 has 15 amino acids. The germline gives CDR1 KGHSH, CDR2 LQKENI.

This clone was counted between two and nine times. This sequence joins TRBV5-1 and TRBJ2-5, with a weak D call TRBD2 (5 bases). Trimming removed 4 bases from V and 3 bases from J, with 13 bases in between. The CDR3 consists of 14 residues. The germline gives CDR1 SGHRS, CDR2 YFSETQ. DNA of the CDR3: TGCGCCAGCAGCCCCTCGGGAAATAAAGAGACCCAGTACTTC. This encodes CASSPSGNKETQYF.

There are a few counts of this clone. Here the CDR3 DNA reads TGTGCCAGCAGCCAACCAGGGACTGAAGCTTTCTTT. Translating it yields CASSQPGTEAFF. The genes are TRBV4-2 and TRBJ1-1; maybe TRBD1 (5 bases). The length of the CDR3 is 12 residues. Germline assignment: CDR1 LGHNA and CDR2 YNFKEQ. Between the trimmed V and J ends, which lost 2 bases and 5 bases, there was a span of 6 bases.

The gene calls are TRBV27 and TRBJ2-1; 11 positions match TRBD2. CDR3 length equals 18 residues. Trimming removed 5 bases from V and 6 bases from J; junction bases left unmatched: 15. The germline V gene encodes CDR1 MNHEY and CDR2 SMNVEV (reference sequence). The CDR3 sequence: CASSPSLTTSGVFNEQFF. In nucleotides, the CDR3 is TGTGCCAGCAGTCCCTCACTCACGACTAGCGGGGTTTTCAATGAGCAGTTCTTC.

The J gene is TRBJ2-1, the V gene TRBV4-1; 10 nucleotides line up with TRBD1. The CDR3 sequence is 16 residues long. Germline V gene sequence: CDR1 MGHRA, CDR2 YSYEKL. Trimming cost V 4 bases and J 8 bases; bases outside gene matches: 11. The DNA of the CDR3 is TGCGCCAGCAGCCGACAGGGGGCCCCCAACTCCGATGAGCAGTTCTTC. This codes for CASSRQGAPNSDEQFF.

The gene calls are TRBV7-2 and TRBJ1-1, with D uncertain. The ends were cut back, 4 bases at V and 2 bases at J, with 11 bases in the middle. This CDR3 comprises 14 residues. Germline values: CDR1 SGHTA, CDR2 FQGNSA. The CDR3 DNA follows: TGTGCCAGCAGCTCCCAGGCAGTAAACACTGAAGCTTTCTTT. This gives the protein CASSSQAVNTEAFF. Variable domain in full (rest from reference TRBV7-2 and TRBJ1-1): GAGVSQSPSNKVTEKGKDVELRCDPISGHTALYWYRQSLGQGLEFLIYFQGNSAPDKSGLPSDRFSAERTGGSVSTLTIQRTQQEDSAVYLCASSSQAVNTEAFFGQGTRLTVV.

The rearrangement uses TRBV4-1 and TRBJ2-3; D call uncertain. Germline V gives CDR1 MGHRA, CDR2 YSYEKL. There are 16 residues in the CDR3. Trimming stripped 2 bases from V and 0 bases from J, with 12 bases between. The CDR3 reads CASSQRSVISTDTQYF. The CDR3 coding sequence is TGCGCCAGCAGCCAAAGGAGTGTGATCAGCACAGATACGCAGTATTTT.

The rearrangement links TRBV2 to TRBJ2-7, with TRBD2 matching 9 bases. Trimming cost V 6 bases and J 5 bases; bases outside gene matches: 14. The CDR3 is 16 amino acids. Germline-derived CDR1 and CDR2 are SNHLY and FYNNEI. CDR3 amino acids: CASSPTPGTSLHEQYF. The DNA for the CDR3 is TGTGCCAGCAGCCCTACCCCCGGGACTAGCCTCCACGAGCAGTACTTC.

The sample holds a few counts of this clone. The rearrangement links TRBV15 to TRBJ2-1; 11 bases line up with TRBD2. CDR1 is LNHNV, CDR2 YYDKDF, per germline (reference sequence). The CDR3 has 16 residues. The V and J ends lost 3 bases and 5 bases, in that order; junction bases with no gene match: 6. DNA for the CDR3: TGTGCCACCAGCAGCGAACTAGCGGGGGTAAACAATGAGCAGTTCTTC. Residues: CATSSELAGVNNEQFF.

V usage is TRBV5-3 and J usage is TRBJ2-7; maybe TRBD1 (6 bases). TRBV5-3 is noted as an ORF with a role that remains uncertain. The V end was cut by 1 base, the J end by 2 bases, with 10 bases between. The CDR3 totals 14 residues. The CDR3 DNA reads as TGTGCCAGAAGCTTGTCCAGGGGAACCTACGAGCAGTACTTC. Translating it yields CARSLSRGTYEQYF.

This chain uses TRBV6-5 with TRBJ2-4; 9 bases line up with TRBD1. The length of the CDR3 is 16 residues. The J segment lost 6 bases and the V segment lost 0 bases, leaving 6 bases of the junction unmatched. In germline, CDR1 is MNHEY, CDR2 SVGAGI. The chain's CDR3 is CASSYSGQGNTNIQYF. As DNA, the CDR3 is TGTGCCAGCAGTTACTCAGGACAGGGGAACACAAACATTCAGTACTTC.

The chain uses TRBV6-5 and TRBJ1-4, with D possibly TRBD1 on 6 matching bases. The CDR3 extends over 15 amino acids. The germline V and J ends were trimmed by 2 bases and 2 bases, with 9 bases remaining between them. Per the germline V gene, CDR1 is MNHEY and CDR2 is SVGAGI. CDR3: CASSYTGQTNEKLFF. In nucleotides, the CDR3 is TGTGCCAGCAGTTACACCGGACAGACTAATGAAAAACTGTTTTTT.

The chain joins TRBV2 to TRBJ1-5; TRBD1 is a possible D gene (6 bases). The CDR3 totals 15 residues. Germline assignment: CDR1 SNHLY and CDR2 FYNNEI. Trimming took off 8 bases at V and 7 bases at J, with 21 bases between the two ends. The CDR3 loop is CASGETGSVSQPQHF. DNA of the CDR3: TGTGCCAGCGGAGAGACAGGATCTGTAAGCCAGCCCCAGCATTTT.

J is TRBJ2-3 and V is TRBV19; 8 bases match TRBD1. The CDR3 has 15 amino acids. CDR1 LNHDA and CDR2 SQIVND come from the germline V gene (reference sequence). J lost 2 bases, V lost 6 bases, and 7 bases had no gene match. CDR3 amino acids: CASRDRVAVTDTQYF. The CDR3 DNA is TGTGCCAGTAGGGACAGGGTAGCCGTCACAGATACGCAGTATTTT.

This clone was found once. The chain links TRBV11-3 to TRBJ2-1; 9 positions agree with TRBD2. CDR1 SGHNT and CDR2 YENEEA come from the germline V gene. CDR3 length equals 16 residues. The V and J ends lost 1 base and 6 bases, in that order; junction bases with no gene match: 7. CDR3 in amino acids: CASSLVLSGRSNEQFF. The CDR3 region has the DNA TGTGCCAGCAGCTTAGTGCTTAGCGGGAGAAGCAATGAGCAGTTCTTC.

The chain has TRBV6-5 and TRBJ2-2; tentatively, D is TRBD2 (5 bases). Deletions cut 2 bases from V and 4 bases from J, with 8 bases between. The CDR3 totals 14 residues. Germline V gene data show CDR1 as MNHEY and CDR2 as SVGAGI. For the CDR3, the DNA is TGTGCCAGCAGTTACGAGGGAGCCACCGGGGAGCTGTTTTTT. Amino acid sequence: CASSYEGATGELFF.

This sequence joins TRBV19 and TRBJ2-3, with 9 bases matching TRBD1. The CDR3 consists of 15 residues. V trimming: 1 base; J trimming: 3 bases; junction bases outside the gene matches: 2. Germline V gene lookup returns CDR1 LNHDA and CDR2 SQIVND (reference sequence). CDR3 residues: CASSIGGQGTDTQYF. The CDR3 region has the DNA TGTGCCAGTAGTATAGGGGGACAGGGAACAGATACGCAGTATTTT. Full variable domain (remainder filled in from reference TRBV19 and TRBJ2-3): DGGITQSPKYLFRKEGQNVTLSCEQNLNHDAMYWYRQDPGQGLRLIYYSQIVNDFQKGDIAEGYSVSREKKESFPLTVTSAQKNPTAFYLCASSIGGQGTDTQYFGPGTRLTVL.

The chain combines TRBV2 with TRBJ2-7, with D tentatively TRBD1 (5 bases). Per germline, CDR1 SNHLY and CDR2 FYNNEI. The V gene lost 7 bases and the J gene lost 4 bases, with 17 bases spanning the gap. The CDR3 sequence is 14 residues long. The CDR3 bases are TGTGCCAGCACCGAAGGGGTCTCAGGGTACGAGCAGTACTTC. Its protein product is CASTEGVSGYEQYF.

This clone was found once. The chain couples TRBV6-5 to TRBJ2-5; D might be TRBD1 (5 bases). CDR3 length: 15 amino acids. Germline V gene lookup returns CDR1 MNHEY and CDR2 SVGAGI. The V end was cut by 5 bases, the J end by 2 bases, with 15 bases between. CDR3 bases: TGTGCCAGCAGTAAGCAATTGGACAAGCAAGAGACCCAGTACTTC. It encodes CASSKQLDKQETQYF.

This clone was seen once. The chain carries TRBV6-6 and TRBJ2-1; weak D call: TRBD2 (6 bases). The CDR3 has 14 residues. Germline values: CDR1 MNHNY, CDR2 SVGAGI (reference sequence). The V gene lost 5 bases and the J gene lost 6 bases, with 14 bases spanning the gap. The CDR3 protein is CASSPPPGVNEQFF. CDR3 in DNA: TGTGCCAGCAGTCCCCCCCCGGGAGTCAATGAGCAGTTCTTC.